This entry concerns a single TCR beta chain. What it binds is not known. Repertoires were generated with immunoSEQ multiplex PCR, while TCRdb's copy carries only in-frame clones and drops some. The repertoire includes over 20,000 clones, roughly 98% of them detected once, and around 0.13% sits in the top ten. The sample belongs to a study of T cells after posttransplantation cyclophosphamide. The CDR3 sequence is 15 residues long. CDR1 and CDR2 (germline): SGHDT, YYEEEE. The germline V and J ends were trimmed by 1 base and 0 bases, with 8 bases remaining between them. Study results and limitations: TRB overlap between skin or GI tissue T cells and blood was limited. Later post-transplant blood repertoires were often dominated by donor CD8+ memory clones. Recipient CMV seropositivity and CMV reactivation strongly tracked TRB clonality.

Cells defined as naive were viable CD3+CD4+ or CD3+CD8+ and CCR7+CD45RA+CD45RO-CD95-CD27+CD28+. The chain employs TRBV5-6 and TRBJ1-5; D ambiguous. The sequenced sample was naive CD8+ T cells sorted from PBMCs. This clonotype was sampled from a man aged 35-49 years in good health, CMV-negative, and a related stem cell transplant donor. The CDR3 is CASSLRGISNQPQHF. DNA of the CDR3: TGTGCCAGCAGCTTGAGAGGGATTAGCAATCAGCCCCAGCATTTT.